A selection of T cell receptor beta chains follows, all from one sample in a study of blood T cell repertoires in COVID-19. The assay was immunoSEQ multiplex PCR, and TCRdb's table has in-frame clones only and misses some. The table lists some 180,000 clones, 78% of them singletons. Sequences were obtained from peripheral blood. These receptors were taken from an elderly woman with active or convalescent COVID-19. The CDR3 runs from the conserved cysteine through the conserved F or W. Each record gives: CDR3 length, D gene, clone size, J gene, V gene, CDR3 protein, CDR3 DNA. D genes are given only for firm matches. Where a row states a size, it is once, few, many or the class of an expanded clone; other rows omit it.

>13|-|-|TRBJ1-1|TRBV28
CASSLWGGTEAFF
TGTGCCAGCAGTTTATGGGGGGGCACTGAAGCTTTCTTT
>12|-|-|TRBJ2-1|TRBV28
CASGRATGEQFF
TGTGCCAGCGGAAGAGCTACAGGGGAGCAGTTCTTC
>16|-|once|TRBJ1-3|TRBV25-1
CASSESLQSHGNTIYF
TGTGCCAGCAGTGAATCCCTGCAGTCTCACGGAAACACCATATATTTT
>15|-|-|TRBJ1-1|TRBV5-1
CASSLERGSNTEAFF
TGCGCCAGCAGCTTGGAACGGGGGTCGAACACTGAAGCTTTCTTT
>11|-|-|TRBJ2-1|TRBV6-6
CASSRKAEQFF
TGTGCCAGCAGCCGAAAAGCTGAGCAGTTCTTC
>14|-|-|TRBJ1-2|TRBV7-8
CASSLDRRVHGYTF
TGTGCCAGCAGCTTAGACAGGAGAGTCCATGGCTACACCTTC
>15|TRBD1|-|TRBJ2-7|TRBV29-1
CSVDTTGQGADEQYF
TGCAGCGTTGATACTACGGGACAGGGGGCCGACGAGCAGTACTTC
>17|TRBD2|-|TRBJ2-3|TRBV24-1
CATSDFVAGGTTDTQYF
TGTGCCACCAGTGATTTTGTAGCGGGGGGCACTACAGATACGCAGTATTTT
>13|TRBD1|-|TRBJ1-1|TRBV19
CASSQGANTEAFF
TGTGCCAGTAGCCAGGGGGCCAACACTGAAGCTTTCTTT
>13|-|-|TRBJ1-1|TRBV23-1
CASSQSQGGEAFF
TGCGCCAGCAGTCAATCTCAAGGAGGTGAAGCTTTCTTT
>11|-|once|TRBJ1-4|TRBV5-6
CASSLQNVVFF
TGTGCCAGCAGCCTACAGAATGTGGTGTTTTTT
>12|-|-|TRBJ1-2|TRBV6-5
CASSSGNYGYTF
TGTGCCAGCAGTTCCGGGAACTATGGCTACACCTTC
>15|TRBD1|-|TRBJ2-1|TRBV5-5
CASSFAGGSYNEQFF
TGTGCCAGCAGCTTTGCAGGGGGCAGCTACAATGAGCAGTTCTTC
>12|TRBD1|many|TRBJ2-7|TRBV28
CASSLDRAEQYF
TGTGCCAGCAGTCTCGACAGGGCCGAGCAGTACTTC
>13|-|once|TRBJ1-1|TRBV7-9
CASSLTGSQEAFF
TGTGCCAGCAGCTTAACGGGGTCCCAGGAAGCTTTCTTT
>15|TRBD2|-|TRBJ2-7|TRBV18
CASSPGLTNSYEQYF
TGTGCCAGCTCACCGGGACTAACTAACTCCTACGAGCAGTACTTC
>15|-|-|TRBJ1-2|TRBV4-1
CASSQGTRGDYGYTF
TGCGCCAGCAGCCAAGGGACGCGGGGGGACTATGGCTACACCTTC
>17|TRBD1|-|TRBJ2-1|TRBV18
CASSPLGQGGIGNEQFF
TGTGCCAGCTCACCACTGGGACAGGGAGGGATAGGGAATGAGCAGTTCTTC
>15|TRBD1|-|TRBJ2-7|TRBV6-5
CASRQGETGGYEQYF
TGTGCCAGCAGGCAAGGGGAAACAGGGGGCTACGAGCAGTACTTC
>13|-|-|TRBJ2-1|TRBV4-2
CASSQGAGLEQFF
TGTGCCAGCAGCCAAGGTGCAGGACTTGAGCAGTTCTTC
>14|-|-|TRBJ1-1|TRBV29-1
CSAYPPPRGTEAFF
TGCAGCGCCTACCCCCCCCCGCGGGGCACTGAAGCTTTCTTT
>15|TRBD1|-|TRBJ2-1|TRBV3-1/TRBV3-2
CASSPPGQGRYEQFF
TGTGCCAGCAGCCCCCCTGGACAGGGGAGGTATGAGCAGTTCTTC
>15|-|-|TRBJ1-2|TRBV4-1
CASSQEGQGMSGYTF
TGCGCCAGCAGCCAAGAAGGCCAGGGGATGAGCGGCTACACCTTC
>14|TRBD2|-|TRBJ2-5|TRBV7-9
CASSPGLAGETQYF
TGTGCCAGCAGTCCGGGACTAGCCGGGGAGACCCAGTACTTC
>14|-|-|TRBJ1-1|TRBV29-1
CSVPQRGGNTEAFF
TGCAGCGTACCCCAGAGGGGAGGAAACACTGAAGCTTTCTTT
>15|TRBD1|-|TRBJ1-1|TRBV5-1
CASSLGQGEWSEAFF
TGCGCCAGCAGCTTAGGACAGGGGGAATGGTCTGAAGCTTTCTTT
>14|-|-|TRBJ1-3|TRBV27
CASSLSYRGNTIYF
TGTGCCAGCAGTTTATCCTACAGAGGGAACACCATATATTTT
>14|TRBD1|-|TRBJ2-1|TRBV19
CASSSRGRRDEQFF
TGTGCCAGTAGCTCCAGGGGGCGCAGGGATGAGCAGTTCTTC
>15|TRBD2|-|TRBJ2-5|TRBV9
CASSVVTGGGETQYF
TGTGCCAGCAGCGTAGTAACAGGCGGGGGGGAGACCCAGTACTTC
>15|-|-|TRBJ2-2|TRBV3-1/TRBV3-2
CASSQAGGGMEELFF
TGTGCCAGCAGCCAAGCTGGAGGGGGCATGGAGGAGCTGTTTTTT
>16|TRBD1|-|TRBJ2-3|TRBV9
CASSALLAGGTDTQYF
TGTGCCAGCAGCGCTCTTTTGGCAGGGGGTACAGATACGCAGTATTTT
>14|-|-|TRBJ2-2|TRBV29-1
CSVDLQGGTGELFF
TGCAGCGTCGATTTACAGGGTGGCACCGGGGAGCTGTTTTTT
>11|-|-|TRBJ2-7|TRBV2
CASSVTYEQYF
TGTGCCAGCAGTGTTACCTACGAGCAGTACTTC
>15|TRBD1|-|TRBJ1-3|TRBV5-1
CASSLARSPWDRESF
TGCGCCAGCAGCTTGGCTCGCAGCCCTTGGGACAGGGAAAGTTTT
>13|-|-|TRBJ1-2|TRBV28
CASKVEGPYGYTF
TGTGCCAGCAAGGTGGAGGGTCCCTATGGCTACACCTTC